These T cell receptor beta chains were read from a single sample in a study of blood T cells in healthy people across ages. In TCRdb, the 5' RACE reads were re-called with MiXCR into one record per CDR3 protein. The table has around 2 million distinct CDR3 sequences, roughly two fifths seen once; the top ten hold under 25%. The specimen was blood. Source of these receptors: a human donor in good health. The CDR3 runs from the conserved cysteine through the conserved F or W. The order of the fields is D gene, J gene, V gene, clone size, CDR3 DNA, CDR3 protein. The D gene is left open where the match is weak. The size field is filled for only some rows; it gives once, few, many or a size class.

NA	TRBJ1-5	TRBV6-5	many	TGTGCCAGCAGGGCCAGGGGCAATCAGCCCCAGCATTTT	CASRARGNQPQHF
NA	TRBJ1-4	TRBV12-3/TRBV12-4	NA	TGTGCCAGCAGTTTTCGGGTAGCGGACAGTGAGAGTAAAGCGGCTGAAAAACTGATTTTT	CASSFRVADSESKAAEKLIF
NA	TRBJ1-4	TRBV9	NA	TGTGCCAGCAGCGGCCGACAGGTAGAGGGAAAACTGTTTTTT	CASSGRQVEGKLFF
NA	TRBJ1-2	TRBV11-1	NA	TGTGCCAGCAGCTCCCGGACAAACCGGGGCTACACCTTC	CASSSRTNRGYTF
TRBD1	TRBJ2-7	TRBV13	NA	TGTGCCAGCAGCCCTGGACAGGCGTCGAACTACGAGCAGTACTTC	CASSPGQASNYEQYF
TRBD1	TRBJ1-4	TRBV20-1	NA	TGCAGTGCTAGAGATATACAGGGGGCTGGGGAAAAACTGTTTTTT	CSARDIQGAGEKLFF
NA	TRBJ2-5	TRBV7-2	many	TGTGCCAGCAGCTTAGTTGTAGGGGGCCAAGAGACCCAGTACTTC	CASSLVVGGQETQYF
TRBD1	TRBJ2-5	TRBV20-1	NA	TGCAGTGCTACATATTCAGGGGGTTTCGGTCAAGAGACCCAGTACTTC	CSATYSGGFGQETQYF
NA	TRBJ2-7	TRBV20-1	NA	TGCAGTGCTAGAGACCTCCTAGCCCCCACGGAAACCCAGTACTTC	CSARDLLAPTETQYF
TRBD2	TRBJ2-1	TRBV2	once	TGTGCCAGCAGTGAACCCCGGGTAGCGGGGGCGGACTACAATGAGCAGTTCTTC	CASSEPRVAGADYNEQFF
NA	TRBJ1-1	TRBV7-8	NA	TGTGCCAGCAGCTGCAACGAAGGGGGGACTGAAGCTTTCTTT	CASSCNEGGTEAFF
TRBD2	TRBJ2-3	TRBV9	NA	TGTGCCAGCAGCGTTGCAGCGGGGGGCCTCACAGACACGCAGTATTTT	CASSVAAGGLTDTQYF
NA	TRBJ1-1	TRBV6-5	NA	TGTGCCAGCAGTCCCCCAACAGGCATGAACTCTGAAGCTTTCTTT	CASSPPTGMNSEAFF
TRBD1	TRBJ1-4	TRBV6-5	few	TGTGCCAGCAGTGCCGGGACAGGGCGCGAAAAACTGTTTTTT	CASSAGTGREKLFF
TRBD1	TRBJ1-5	TRBV6-6	NA	TGTGCCAGCAGTTACTCGGTGGCAGGGGGCGGTCAGCCCCAGCATTTT	CASSYSVAGGGQPQHF
TRBD2	TRBJ2-3	TRBV28	few	TGTGCCAGCAGTCCCCTATCTAGCGGGGGAGGCACAGATACGCAGTATTTT	CASSPLSSGGGTDTQYF
NA	TRBJ2-5	TRBV7-2	NA	TGTGCCAGCAGTTTTCCGGAGATAAGCCAAGAGACCCAGTACTTC	CASSFPEISQETQYF
NA	TRBJ1-5	TRBV7-2	NA	TGTGCCAGCAGCTTTAGCATCCCGGACCCGGGCACCCAGCATTTT	CASSFSIPDPGTQHF
NA	TRBJ2-3	TRBV9	NA	TGTGCCAGCAGCGTAGGGCCCGGGGCAGATACGCAGTATTTT	CASSVGPGADTQYF
NA	TRBJ2-7	TRBV5-1	few	TGCGCCAGCAGCCTGGACCGGGACTGGGCGGGCTACGAGCAGTACTTC	CASSLDRDWAGYEQYF
NA	TRBJ2-7	TRBV4-1	many	TGCGCCAGCAGCCAAGTCGGCAGTCTCTACGAGCAGTACTTC	CASSQVGSLYEQYF
NA	TRBJ1-5	TRBV12-3/TRBV12-4	NA	TGTGCCAGCAGTCCCCCCTTCAGGGGAGGGAGCAATCAGCCCCAGCATTTT	CASSPPFRGGSNQPQHF
TRBD2	TRBJ2-1	TRBV7-2	few	TGTGCCAGCAGCTCACTAGCGGGGGGACGATCCTACAATGAGCAGTTCTTC	CASSSLAGGRSYNEQFF
TRBD1	TRBJ2-3	TRBV20-1	NA	TGCAGTTGGACAGGGGGCAGGACAGATACGCAGTATTTT	CSWTGGRTDTQYF
NA	TRBJ2-1	TRBV7-2	NA	TGTGCCAGCAGCTCGCCGATTACCTACAATGAGCAGTTCTTC	CASSSPITYNEQFF